The sequence of this TCR beta chain was determined in a study of T cell responses to AZD1222 COVID-19 vaccine. Sequenced by immunoSEQ multiplex PCR; TCRdb stores in-frame clones only, minus some. Of roughly 150,000 clones detected, roughly 92% appear once; the ten largest clones hold more than 1.5%. Germline CDR1 and CDR2: SNHLY and FYNNEI. The CDR3 spans 14 residues. Concerning this clone: Germline is not matched at one junction end, which may reflect a read error.

Sequences were derived from peripheral blood, sampled on day 0 of AZD1222 vaccination. V and J are TRBV2 and TRBJ2-7; D is possibly TRBD2 (5 bases). This clonotype was obtained from an adult in good health. CDR3 region: CASTEAETAYEQYF. CDR3 DNA sequence: TGTGCCAGCACTGAAGCGGAAACCGCCTACGAGCAGTACTTC.